The next 15 T cell receptor beta chains were all read from a single sample in a study of blood T cell repertoires in COVID-19. Some clones are missing from TCRdb's copy, which holds only in-frame ones; the method was immunoSEQ multiplex PCR. In the table there are roughly 170,000 clones, 85% to 90% of which are singletons. The source material was peripheral blood. These receptor sequences come from a woman between 65 and 79 years old with COVID-19, enrolled during active disease.

The chain couples TRBV19 to TRBJ1-4; 7 bases align to TRBD1. Per the germline V gene, CDR1 is LNHDA and CDR2 is SQIVND (reference sequence). V was clipped by 6 bases and J by 0 bases; unmatched bases: 1. This CDR3 has 14 amino acids. The CDR3 bases are TGTGCCAGTAGGGGGACAGCAACTAATGAAAAACTGTTTTTT. Protein sequence: CASRGTATNEKLFF.

V usage is TRBV9 and J usage is TRBJ1-5; D remains unclear. V gave up 0 bases and J gave up 11 bases, with 12 bases separating them. CDR3 size: 13 residues. Germline assignment: CDR1 SGDLS and CDR2 YYNGEE. Here the CDR3 DNA reads TGTGCCAGCAGCGTAGGGGTTGGAGGGTCCCAGCATTTT. This gives the protein CASSVGVGGSQHF.

J is TRBJ1-2 and V is TRBV18, with D possibly being TRBD1 (6 bases). Looked up from germline, CDR1 is KGHSH and CDR2 is LQKENI. V lost 3 bases and J lost 4, with 9 bases in between. This CDR3 has 13 residues. The CDR3: CASSPTGLYGYTF. The CDR3 DNA sequence: TGTGCCAGCTCACCGACAGGCCTCTATGGCTACACCTTC.

This sequence joins TRBV19 and TRBJ1-2; D not resolved. V shed 7 bases and J shed 8 bases, with 29 bases lying between them. Germline CDR1 reads LNHDA; CDR2 reads SQIVND (reference sequence). This CDR3 comprises 17 residues. CDR3 DNA sequence: TGTGCCAGTACTGATCGTTATGTCGTGGCGGGTGAGCGAGGCTACACCTTC. Amino acid sequence: CASTDRYVVAGERGYTF.

The gene calls are TRBV27 and TRBJ2-5, with D possibly matching TRBD2 (5 bases). Germline V lookup: CDR1 MNHEY, CDR2 SMNVEV (reference sequence). With 1 base removed from V and 5 bases from J, the gap between germline ends came to 8 bases. CDR3 length equals 13 residues. CDR3: CASSLLEDETQYF. The CDR3 DNA is TGTGCCAGCAGTTTATTGGAGGATGAGACCCAGTACTTC.

The rearrangement joins TRBV27 to TRBJ1-4; the match to TRBD1 covers 9 bases. Looked up from germline, CDR1 is MNHEY and CDR2 is SMNVEV (reference sequence). This CDR3 is built from 16 residues. V trimming: 5 bases; J trimming: 6 bases; junction bases outside the gene matches: 10. This chain's CDR3 is CASSPTAGTGYEKLFF. CDR3 nucleotides: TGTGCCAGCAGTCCGACGGCCGGGACAGGGTATGAAAAACTGTTTTTT.

This chain links TRBV19 with TRBJ2-3; a possible D gene is TRBD2 (6 bases). The CDR3 covers 16 residues. From germline, CDR1 is LNHDA and CDR2 SQIVND (reference sequence). V was shortened by 3 bases and J by 2 bases, with 15 bases between the two germline ends. The CDR3 DNA is TGTGCCAGTAGTATCAACCGGGGACTGGACACAGATACGCAGTATTTT. It translates to CASSINRGLDTDTQYF.

This rearrangement joins TRBV9 to TRBJ2-7; TRBD2 agrees at 9 bases. Trimming cost V 0 bases and J 4 bases; bases outside gene matches: 5. Germline V CDR1 and CDR2: SGDLS, YYNGEE. CDR3 size: 15 residues. In DNA form, the CDR3 reads TGTGCCAGCAGCGTAGGCGTTAGCGGGAGTTACGAGCAGTACTTC. Amino acid sequence: CASSVGVSGSYEQYF.

The V call is TRBV4-1, the J call TRBJ2-7; the match to TRBD1 covers 8 bases. Germline trimming cut 0 bases from V and 3 bases from J; bases unmatched to any gene: 19. The CDR3 runs 20 residues. Germline CDR1 MGHRA, CDR2 YSYEKL. The DNA for the CDR3 is TGCGCCAGCAGCCAAGATGCAGAACCTCCGACAGGGGCCCCCCTCTACGAGCAGTACTTC. Protein product: CASSQDAEPPTGAPLYEQYF.

The chain couples TRBV3-1 (or the pseudogene TRBV3-2) to TRBJ2-4, with a weak D call TRBD1 (5 bases). Trimming shortened V by 0 bases and J by 0 bases, and 27 bases separated the two germline ends. In germline, CDR1 is LGHDT, CDR2 YNNKEL (reference sequence). The CDR3 spans 22 residues. The CDR3 here is CASSQDPPPRTPVLLAKNIQYF. Here the CDR3 DNA reads TGTGCCAGCAGCCAAGATCCCCCACCGAGGACACCAGTCCTATTAGCCAAAAACATTCAGTACTTC.

The rearrangement links TRBV6-4 to TRBJ1-1; D possibly corresponds to TRBD1 (5 bases). V lost 3 bases and J lost 1, with 12 bases in between. Germline V gene lookup returns CDR1 MRHNA and CDR2 SNTAGT. The CDR3 runs 15 residues. The CDR3 DNA reads TGTGCCAGCAGTGAACACACCGGGGGGAACACTGAAGCTTTCTTT. Residues: CASSEHTGGNTEAFF.

The rearrangement joins TRBV3-1 (or the pseudogene TRBV3-2) to TRBJ1-1; D not certain. CDR1 and CDR2 (germline): LGHDT, YNNKEL (reference sequence). The CDR3 runs 14 residues. V lost 0 bases and J 11 bases, leaving 16 bases between the germline ends. As DNA, the CDR3 is TGTGCCAGCAGCCAAGATCTTGTTATCGGGTCGGCTTTCTTT. This encodes CASSQDLVIGSAFF.

This clone was counted a single time. The J gene is TRBJ1-5, the V gene TRBV23-1, with no clear D. TRBV23-1 is an ORF, and what it does is uncertain. This CDR3 is built from 12 residues. Trimming stripped 6 bases from V and 4 bases from J, with 7 bases between. The CDR3 coding sequence is TGCGCCAGCAGCACAGCTAATCAGCCCCAGCATTTT. Its translation is CASSTANQPQHF.

The rearrangement links TRBV5-1 to TRBJ2-5; maybe TRBD1 (6 bases). The germline V and J ends were trimmed by 7 bases and 4 bases, with 14 bases remaining between them. Germline assignment: CDR1 SGHRS and CDR2 YFSETQ. The CDR3 spans 13 residues. This CDR3 reads CASGDTGTETQYF. The CDR3, as DNA: TGCGCCAGCGGGGACACGGGGACAGAGACCCAGTACTTC.

The chain recombines TRBV5-1 with TRBJ2-7; D may be TRBD1 (5 bases). The germline V gene encodes CDR1 SGHRS and CDR2 YFSETQ. V lost 0 bases, J lost 0 bases, and 10 bases lay in between. The CDR3 loop spans 15 amino acids. DNA for the CDR3: TGCGCCAGCAGCTTGGTTTCAGGGATCTCCTACGAGCAGTACTTC. Protein: CASSLVSGISYEQYF.